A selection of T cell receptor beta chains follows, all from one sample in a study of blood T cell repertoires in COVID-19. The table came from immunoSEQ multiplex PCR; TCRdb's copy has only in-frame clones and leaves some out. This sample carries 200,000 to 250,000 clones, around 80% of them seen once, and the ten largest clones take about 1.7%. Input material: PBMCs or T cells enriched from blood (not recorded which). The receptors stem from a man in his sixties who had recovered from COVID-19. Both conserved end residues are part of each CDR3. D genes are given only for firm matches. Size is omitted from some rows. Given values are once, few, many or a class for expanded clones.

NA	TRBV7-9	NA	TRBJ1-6	TGTGCCAGCAGCCCCGGGGGTCTTAATTCACCCCTCCACTTT	CASSPGGLNSPLHF
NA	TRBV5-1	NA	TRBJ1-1	TGCGCCAGCAGCTTCAAATCCCCGAACACTGAAGCTTTCTTT	CASSFKSPNTEAFF
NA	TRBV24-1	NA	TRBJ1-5	TGTGCCACCAGCGACTCGGGACATCGGAGCAATCAGCCCCAGCATTTT	CATSDSGHRSNQPQHF
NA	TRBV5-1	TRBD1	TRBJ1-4	TGCGCCAGCAGCCTGGGGACAGGGGGCAGTATCGGTGAAAAACTGTTTTTT	CASSLGTGGSIGEKLFF
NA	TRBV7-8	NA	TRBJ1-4	TGTGCCAGCAGCTTAGATTTGGCCGTCCGGGGATCAAATGAAAAACTGTTTTTT	CASSLDLAVRGSNEKLFF
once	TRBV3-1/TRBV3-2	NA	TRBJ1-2	TGTGCCAGCAGCCAAGAGGGCATCGACTATGGCTACACCTTC	CASSQEGIDYGYTF
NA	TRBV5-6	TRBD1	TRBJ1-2	TGTGCCAGCAGCGACAGGGAAAATGGCTACACCTTC	CASSDRENGYTF
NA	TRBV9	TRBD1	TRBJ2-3	TGTGCCAGCAGCGAGCCCCTTGGACAGGTAGGGACAGATACGCAGTATTTT	CASSEPLGQVGTDTQYF
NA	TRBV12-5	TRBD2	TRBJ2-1	TGTGCTAGTGGTTTGGTAAAGCGGGAGTACTACTCCTACAATGAGCAGTTCTTC	CASGLVKREYYSYNEQFF
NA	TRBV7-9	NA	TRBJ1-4	TGTGCCAGCAGCCGGCCACAAAACGGGATAGAAAAACTGTTTTTT	CASSRPQNGIEKLFF
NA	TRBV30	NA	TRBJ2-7	TGTGCCTGGAGTGTAGGAGGGGGCGGCTACGAGCAGTACTTC	CAWSVGGGGYEQYF